The clone carrying this T cell receptor (beta chain) was seen a handful of times. This CDR3 is also generated by other DNA sequences in the sample. Original processing notes: Researchers report that nucleated cell counts were estimated from reference gene primer amplification. Sequencing was performed with immunoSEQ multiplex PCR; in TCRdb, only in-frame clones are kept and a portion is missing. The V and J calls and clone size are taken from that table; D and trimming were inferred from the DNA. The table lists 150,000 to 200,000 clones, over 75% of them singletons, with approximately 10% in the top ten. This sample was taken from a study of blood T cell repertoires in COVID-19. Study background: Acute and convalescent COVID-19 samples came from the United States, Italy and Spain. The analysed material was cDNA or gDNA that came from T cells, B-cell-depleted T cells, or PBMCs.

This CDR3 has 14 residues. V lost 2 bases and J lost 5, with 9 bases in between. Germline CDR1 MDHEN, CDR2 SYDVKM. The sequencing sample was made of peripheral blood. The chain couples TRBV28 to TRBJ2-2; tentatively, D is TRBD2 (6 bases). The sequence came from a human donor in a cohort sampled during active COVID-19. The CDR3 DNA sequence: TGTGCCAGCAGTTTAACAGGAGGGACCGGGGAGCTGTTTTTT. This encodes CASSLTGGTGELFF.